Below are 17 T cell receptor beta chains sequenced from a single sample in a study of T-cell memory formation after mild COVID-19. In TCRdb, the 5' RACE reads were re-called with MiXCR into one record per CDR3 protein. The sample holds 550,000 to 600,000 distinct CDR3 sequences, approximately 15% seen once. Source material: PBMCs or a T cell subset sorted from them (not recorded which). Receptors were obtained from an adult woman who had mild COVID-19 (a few samples of this study predate the infection). Cell type and time point are not known.

This clonotype has just a few counts. The chain uses TRBV7-3 and TRBJ2-5; 10 bases are shared with TRBD2. V shed 2 bases, J shed 4 bases, and the junction held 7 bases outside the gene matches. Germline V CDR1 and CDR2: SGHTA, FQGTGA. This CDR3 has 16 amino acids. CDR3 nucleotides: TGTGCCAGCAGCTTAGGGGCTAGCGGGAGTCTAGAGACCCAGTACTTC. This translates into CASSLGASGSLETQYF.

This clonotype was detected a few times. The V and J genes are TRBV12-3 or TRBV12-4 and TRBJ2-7; D is perhaps TRBD1 (5 bases). With 6 bases removed from V and 0 bases from J, the gap between germline ends came to 12 bases. CDR3 length: 14 amino acids. In nucleotides, the CDR3 is TGTGCCAGCAGCCAGACAGCCTACTCCTACGAGCAGTACTTC. It encodes CASSQTAYSYEQYF.

This clonotype was picked up many times. This rearrangement joins TRBV20-1 to TRBJ1-5; the D gene is possibly TRBD1 (6 bases). Germline V gives CDR1 DFQATT, CDR2 SNEGSKA (reference sequence). The CDR3 contains 14 residues. The ends were cut back, 3 bases at V and 5 bases at J, with 14 bases in the middle. CDR3 DNA: TGCAGTGCTAGTCCCTCAGGGGACTATCAGCCCCAGCATTTT. It specifies CSASPSGDYQPQHF.

This rearrangement joins TRBV20-1 to TRBJ2-7; D possibly matches TRBD1 or TRBD2 (5 bases each). This CDR3 comprises 12 residues. CDR1 is DFQATT, CDR2 SNEGSKA, per germline (reference sequence). V was trimmed by 5 bases and J by 2 bases, leaving 10 bases between them. The CDR3 sequence is CSAPGQTYEQYF. The CDR3 DNA sequence: TGCAGTGCTCCGGGGCAGACCTACGAGCAGTACTTC.

In its sample, this clonotype was seen a few times. The chain employs TRBV29-1 and TRBJ2-7; D remains ambiguous. Between the trimmed V and J ends, which lost 1 base and 2 bases, there was a span of 9 bases. The CDR3 contains 13 residues. From germline, CDR1 is SQVTM and CDR2 ANQGSEA. CDR3 DNA: TGCAGCGTTGAAGGGGGTAGGGCCTACGAGCAGTACTTC. It specifies CSVEGGRAYEQYF.

This chain connects TRBV18 to TRBJ2-3; D remains unclear. V lost 3 bases, J lost 3 bases, and 10 bases lay in between. The CDR3 is made up of 14 amino acids. The germline V gene encodes CDR1 KGHSH and CDR2 LQKENI. The CDR3 reads CASSPTLGTDTQYF. CDR3 nucleotide sequence: TGTGCCAGCTCACCCACTCTGGGTACAGATACGCAGTATTTT.

This clonotype was counted a few times. J is TRBJ2-1 and V is TRBV5-6; TRBD2 agrees at 7 bases. Germline CDR1 is SGHDT and CDR2 is YYEEEE. Trimming at V came to 4 bases and at J to 2 bases, leaving 9 bases not matched to a gene. The CDR3 length is 16 residues. CDR3 in DNA: TGTGCCAGCAGCCTACTTCTAGCGGCCCCCTACAATGAGCAGTTCTTC. Amino acid sequence: CASSLLLAAPYNEQFF.

This clonotype occurred a few times. The chain recombines TRBV24-1 with TRBJ2-2, with D possibly matching TRBD2 (7 bases). The germline V and J ends were trimmed by 5 bases and 4 bases, with 22 bases remaining between them. Germline loops: CDR1 KGHDR, CDR2 SFDVKD. The CDR3 runs to 18 residues. The CDR3 DNA sequence: TGTGCCACCAGTGGGGGAGGGAGGACAGTCCCTCTCACCGGGGAGCTGTTTTTT. It translates to CATSGGGRTVPLTGELFF.

This clonotype was recorded at least ten times. The genes are TRBV7-6 and TRBJ2-2; 9 bases match TRBD2. CDR3 size: 17 residues. From germline, CDR1 is SGHVS and CDR2 FNYEAQ. J was trimmed by 0 bases and V by 6 bases; bases with no gene match: 8. Written as DNA, the CDR3 is TGTGCCAGCAGGGCGGCGGGGGGGAGAGCGAACACCGGGGAGCTGTTTTTT. It encodes CASRAAGGRANTGELFF.

This clonotype was observed a few times. This sequence joins TRBV15 and TRBJ2-7, with TRBD1 matching 8 bases. From germline, CDR1 is LNHNV and CDR2 YYDKDF (reference sequence). This CDR3 is built from 14 residues. With V trimmed by 5 bases and J by 2 bases, 5 bases remained unmatched. The CDR3 DNA sequence: TGTGCCACCAGCTTCAGACAGGGGCCCTACGAGCAGTACTTC. Translating gives CATSFRQGPYEQYF.

This clonotype was detected a few times. The chain couples TRBV7-3 to TRBJ2-3; 10 nucleotides line up with TRBD2. The germline CDR1 and CDR2 sequences are SGHTA and FQGTGA. The trim removed 0 bases at V and 6 bases at J, leaving 9 bases unmatched. The CDR3 is 17 amino acids. Here the CDR3 reads CASSLTPLAGSSDTQYF. As DNA, the CDR3 is TGTGCCAGCAGCTTAACCCCACTAGCGGGGTCATCGGATACGCAGTATTTT.

This clonotype has just a few counts. The rearrangement joins TRBV6-6 to TRBJ1-2; perhaps TRBD1 as D (5 bases). Trimming took off 6 bases at V and 6 bases at J, with 26 bases between the two ends. The CDR3 covers 17 residues. From germline, CDR1 is MNHNY and CDR2 SVGAGI (reference sequence). The CDR3 spells CASSHDLPNWAGNGYTF. DNA of the CDR3: TGTGCCAGCAGCCACGACCTGCCTAACTGGGCAGGGAATGGCTACACCTTC.

The gene calls are TRBV24-1 and TRBJ2-1, with no clear D. Between the trimmed V and J ends, which lost 1 base and 3 bases, there was a span of 12 bases. CDR1 and CDR2 from the germline V gene are KGHDR and SFDVKD. This CDR3 spans 16 amino acids. The CDR3 DNA is TGTGCCACCAGTGATTTCCGAGACAACTTCTACAATGAGCAGTTCTTC. This translates into CATSDFRDNFYNEQFF.

This clonotype was found once. The chain combines TRBV7-8 with TRBJ2-1; 9 positions match TRBD2. There are 15 residues in the CDR3. J was trimmed by 6 bases and V by 5 bases; bases with no gene match: 8. The germline V gene encodes CDR1 SGHVS and CDR2 FQNEAQ. As DNA, the CDR3 is TGTGCCAGCAGCCCTCCCACTAGCGGGCTCAATGAGCAGTTCTTC. Translated, it gives CASSPPTSGLNEQFF.

V usage is TRBV5-1 and J usage is TRBJ2-1, with a possible D match to TRBD2 (6 bases). The germline V and J ends were trimmed by 1 base and 5 bases, with 13 bases remaining between them. The germline V gene has CDR1 SGHRS and CDR2 YFSETQ. The CDR3 extends over 15 amino acids. The CDR3 sequence: CASSLIAAQNNEQFF. CDR3 coding DNA: TGCGCCAGCAGCTTGATAGCGGCCCAGAACAATGAGCAGTTCTTC.

V is TRBV6-1 and J is TRBJ2-5, with TRBD2 identical over 7 bases. After removal of 10 bases from V and 0 bases from J, the junction contained 8 bases not matched to a gene. There are 14 residues in the CDR3. Germline V gene data show CDR1 as MNHNS and CDR2 as SASEGT. The CDR3 bases are TGTGCCATCGCAGGGCGGGGGAACCAAGAGACCCAGTACTTC. This translates into CAIAGRGNQETQYF.

This clonotype has a handful of counts. The J gene is TRBJ1-3, the V gene TRBV19, with D unresolved. The V end was cut by 10 bases, the J end by 0 bases, with 7 bases between. Germline lookup yields CDR1 LNHDA and CDR2 SQIVND (reference sequence). The CDR3 contains 12 residues. The CDR3 DNA reads as TGTGCCACCACAGTCTCTGGAAACACCATATATTTT. Its protein product is CATTVSGNTIYF.